This TCR beta chain stems from a study of shared clonotypes between healthy human individuals. Profiling relied on immunoSEQ multiplex PCR, and the TCRdb table lists in-frame clones only, not all of them. This sample has 550,000 to 800,000 clones, with around 67% found just once. Sequenced sample: memory CD4+ T cells sorted from blood. Subset: CD45RA-negative fraction. The TCR comes from a woman aged 25-40 years in good health.

The CDR3 DNA reads as TGTGCCAGTAGTCGGACGGATGACTCTGGGGCCAACGTCCTGACTTTC. It encodes CASSRTDDSGANVLTF. The chain joins TRBV19 to TRBJ2-6, with D hard to call. This CDR3 region has 16 residues. Between the trimmed V and J ends, which lost 5 bases and 0 bases, there was a span of 11 bases. From germline, CDR1 is LNHDA and CDR2 SQIVND (reference sequence).